Here is one T cell receptor beta chain with its context. Relying on iRepertoire HTBI primers and Arm-PCR of CDR3 regions, the team built TCR beta libraries. Each CDR3 protein is one row after TCRdb ran MiXCR on the multiplex PCR reads. The sample has around 480,000 distinct CDR3 sequences; around 15% are singletons. These data belong to a study of regulatory T cells in long-lasting Graves disease. Regarding time point: newly diagnosed GD, antithyroid drugs for less than 3 months. Construction of the TCR library relied on RNA isolated from PBMCs. Germline assignment: CDR1 SEHNR and CDR2 FQNEAQ (reference sequence). V dropped 3 bases and J dropped 3; count of bases not matched to a gene: 12. CDR3 length: 18 residues. The data also belong to a second study, concerning T cells in Graves' hyperthyroidism and ophthalmopathy. That investigation notes: Stable Graves' hyperthyroidism denoted no ophthalmopathy progression over 18 months. The HTBI primer set drove a first-round RT-PCR of the TCR CDR3.

This receptor was identified in a man between 40 and 49 years old with Graves disease. V is TRBV7-9 and J is TRBJ2-2; 8 positions agree with TRBD1. The sample in question was peripheral blood mononuclear cells (PBMCs), obtained at new diagnosis, from a patient treated with antithyroid drugs. The CDR3: CASSFGRGRGSYTGELFF. CDR3 DNA sequence: TGTGCCAGCAGCTTCGGCAGGGGGCGTGGTTCGTACACCGGGGAGCTGTTTTTT.